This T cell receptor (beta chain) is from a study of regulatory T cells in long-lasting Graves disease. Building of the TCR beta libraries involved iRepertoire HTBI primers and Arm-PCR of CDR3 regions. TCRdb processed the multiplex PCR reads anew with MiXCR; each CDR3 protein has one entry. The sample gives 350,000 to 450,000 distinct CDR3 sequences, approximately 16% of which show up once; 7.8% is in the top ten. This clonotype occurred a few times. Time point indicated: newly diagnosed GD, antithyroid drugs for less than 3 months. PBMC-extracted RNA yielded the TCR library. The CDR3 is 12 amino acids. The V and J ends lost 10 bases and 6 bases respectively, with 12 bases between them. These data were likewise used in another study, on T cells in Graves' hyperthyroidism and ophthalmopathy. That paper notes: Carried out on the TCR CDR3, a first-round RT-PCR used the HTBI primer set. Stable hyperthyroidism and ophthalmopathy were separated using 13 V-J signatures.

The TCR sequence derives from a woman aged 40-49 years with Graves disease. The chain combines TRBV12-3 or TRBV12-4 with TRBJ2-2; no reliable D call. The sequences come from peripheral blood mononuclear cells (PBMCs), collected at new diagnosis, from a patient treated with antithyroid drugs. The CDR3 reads CAILSGAGELFF. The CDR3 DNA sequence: TGTGCCATCCTCAGTGGGGCCGGGGAGCTGTTTTTT.